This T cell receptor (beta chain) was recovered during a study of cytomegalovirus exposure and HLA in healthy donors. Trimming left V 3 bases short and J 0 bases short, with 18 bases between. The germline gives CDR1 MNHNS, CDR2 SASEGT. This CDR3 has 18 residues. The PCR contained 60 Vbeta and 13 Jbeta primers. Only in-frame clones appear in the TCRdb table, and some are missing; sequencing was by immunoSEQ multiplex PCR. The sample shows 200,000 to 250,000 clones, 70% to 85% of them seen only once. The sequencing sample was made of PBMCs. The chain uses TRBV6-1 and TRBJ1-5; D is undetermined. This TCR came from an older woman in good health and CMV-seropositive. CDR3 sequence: CASSDRYSYQNSNQPQHF. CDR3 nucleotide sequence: TGTGCCAGCAGTGACCGTTACAGTTATCAAAATAGCAATCAGCCCCAGCATTTT.